This TCR beta chain is from a study of blood T cell repertoires in COVID-19. Background on the study: The United States, Italy and Spain were the sources of the acute and convalescent COVID-19 samples. Nucleic acid was either cDNA or gDNA, and it came from T cells, B-cell-depleted T cells, or PBMCs.

Under the authors' procedure: For nucleated cells, counts were estimated from reference gene primer amplification. Clones were read by immunoSEQ multiplex PCR, and TCRdb kept only the in-frame ones, dropping some. V and J calls plus clone size are reproduced from that table; the DNA served to infer D and trimming. The sample carries fewer than 110,000 clones, around four fifths recorded once. The junction had 6 bases not matched to a gene; V was cut back by 4 bases and J by 5 bases. Germline lookup yields CDR1 SGHRS and CDR2 YFSETQ. The CDR3 spans 16 residues. This clone was recorded once. This chain joins TRBV5-1 and TRBJ2-1, with 13 bases matching TRBD2. The sequenced sample was peripheral blood. The TCR sequence derives from a human donor in a cohort sampled during active COVID-19. CDR3 sequence (DNA): TGCGCCAGCAGCCGAATACTAGCGGGGGGGAACAATGAGCAGTTCTTC. The encoded protein is CASSRILAGGNNEQFF.